This T cell receptor beta chain originates from a study of read filtering for tumor transcriptome and immune sequencing. From roughly 390 ng of RNA, a library with molecular barcoded alpha/delta and beta/gamma adaptors was made. Each CDR3 protein is one row after TCRdb ran MiXCR on the reads. The table has about 86,000 distinct CDR3 sequences, more than 9% seen once. Study-level points and caveats: Dropping single-read clonotypes raised IR-seq and RNA-seq shared-clonotype correlation. Compared with RNA-seq, IR-seq gave much higher clonotype depth and reliability.

This CDR3 has 15 amino acids. V was trimmed by 2 bases and J by 0 bases, leaving 12 bases between them. Germline CDR1 is DFQATT and CDR2 is SNEGSKA (reference sequence). On this clonotype: Its antigen is unknown.

This TCR came from a donor at least 40 years old with multiple myeloma. The chain recombines TRBV20-1 with TRBJ2-3; D gene ambiguous. The specimen sequenced was a population of CD138-negative cells sorted from bone marrow. The CDR3 sequence is CSARRGGPSTDTQYF. The CDR3 DNA sequence: TGCAGTGCTAGACGTGGCGGACCGAGCACAGATACGCAGTATTTT.